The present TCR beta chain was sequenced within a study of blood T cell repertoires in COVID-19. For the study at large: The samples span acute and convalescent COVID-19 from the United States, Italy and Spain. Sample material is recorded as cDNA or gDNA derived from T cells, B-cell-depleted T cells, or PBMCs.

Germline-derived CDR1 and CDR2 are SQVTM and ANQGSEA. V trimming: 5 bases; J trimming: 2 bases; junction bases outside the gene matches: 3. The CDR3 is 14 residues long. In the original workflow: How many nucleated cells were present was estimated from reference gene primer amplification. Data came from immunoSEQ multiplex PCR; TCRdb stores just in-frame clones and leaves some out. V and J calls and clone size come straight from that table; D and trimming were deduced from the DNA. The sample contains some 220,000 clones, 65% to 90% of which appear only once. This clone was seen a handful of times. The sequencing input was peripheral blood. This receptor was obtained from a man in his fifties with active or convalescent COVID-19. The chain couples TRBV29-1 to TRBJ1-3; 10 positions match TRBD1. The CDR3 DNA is TGCAGCGTTATGACAGGGGGCCCTGGAAACACCATATATTTT. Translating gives CSVMTGGPGNTIYF.